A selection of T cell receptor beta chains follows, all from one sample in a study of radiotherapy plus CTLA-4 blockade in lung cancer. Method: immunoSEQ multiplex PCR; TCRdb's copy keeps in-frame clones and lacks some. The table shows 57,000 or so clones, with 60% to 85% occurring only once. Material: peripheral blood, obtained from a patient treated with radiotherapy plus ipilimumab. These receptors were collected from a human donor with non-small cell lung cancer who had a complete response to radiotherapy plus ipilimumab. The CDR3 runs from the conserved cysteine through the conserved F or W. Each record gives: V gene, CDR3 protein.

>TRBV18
CASSPGQVEWETQYF
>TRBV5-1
CATMGLVGDEQFF
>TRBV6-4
CASSEGPRPYNEQFF
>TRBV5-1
CASSPGLAGASDTQYF
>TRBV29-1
CSVETGKGYTF
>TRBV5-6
CASSLQGWDEAFF
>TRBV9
CASTDGSNIQYF
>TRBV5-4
CASSSAQGEETQYF
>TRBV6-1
CASSEGRTSSGNTIYF
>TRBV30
CAWSGLAEYTDTQYF
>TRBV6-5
CASSYGRLATETQYF
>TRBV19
CASSVQGRTNEKLFF
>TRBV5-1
CASSPGNQGTEAFF
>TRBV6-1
CASSEAYWGRPNSPLHF
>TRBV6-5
CASSWADRVYNSPLHF
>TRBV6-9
CASSSPDTRAGLSSYNEQFF
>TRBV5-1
CASSWVTSAYNEQFF
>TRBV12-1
CASSSRDRSTNEKLFF
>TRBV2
CASSWDEGLEQYF
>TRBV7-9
CASSFGLAGINEQFF
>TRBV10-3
CAISEPPGLESPSSYGYTF
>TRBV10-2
CASSGTSGRTQYF
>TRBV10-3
CAIRLTDNTEAFF
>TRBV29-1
CSVSSLAGGTGELFF
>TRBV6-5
CASSYSGTGYEQYF
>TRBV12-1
CASSSGLAGRDEQFF
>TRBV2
CARTPGDTQYF
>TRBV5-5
CASSLSFLGVGTNYGYTF
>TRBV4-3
CASSQDGVAGVTDTQYF
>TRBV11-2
CASSSRAGAPGNEQFF
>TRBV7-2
CASSLFGQKQPQHF
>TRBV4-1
CASSHDRVAEAFF
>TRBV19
CASSIGSEQYF
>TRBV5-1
CASSFSGGVTDTQYF
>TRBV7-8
CASSFRDRRDGGANTEAFF
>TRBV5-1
CASSLAGWAGNGEAFF
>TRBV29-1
CSVEGGDFNEKLFF